These 21 T cell receptor beta chains originate from one sample sequenced in a study of T cell clonality in common variable immunodeficiency. Repertoires were generated with immunoSEQ multiplex PCR, while TCRdb's copy carries only in-frame clones and drops some. The sample contains fewer than 50,000 clones, none of them singletons. The sample was peripheral blood mononuclear cells. These receptors came from a person between 18 and 70 years old in good health.

This clone was picked up many times. Sequencing ends 3 residues short of the CDR3 end; the germline J gene provides the rest. V is TRBV7-9 and J is TRBJ2-7; D might be TRBD1 or TRBD2, each matching 7 bases. CDR1 and CDR2 from the germline V gene are SEHNR and FQNEAQ (reference sequence). This CDR3 region has 14 residues. Trimming left V 5 bases short and J 2 bases short, with 13 bases between. This CDR3 is CASSPSGTAYEQYF. The DNA read from the CDR3 is TGTGCCAGCAGCCCAAGCGGGACAGCCTACGAG.

This clone was detected many times. With the read ending 3 residues before the CDR3 end, the germline J gene is used to fill in that end. The V gene is TRBV20-1, the J gene TRBJ2-3; tentative D call: TRBD2 (5 bases). This CDR3 is 13 amino acids long. V gave up 4 bases and J gave up 3 bases, with 11 bases separating them. CDR1 and CDR2 (germline): DFQATT, SNEGSKA (reference sequence). The CDR3 bases that were read are TGCAGTGCTACAGCGGCTGGGACAGATACG. This encodes CSATAAGTDT. The entire CDR3 reads CSATAAGTDTQYF.

This clone was seen repeatedly, ten times or more. The read finishes 3 residues shy of the CDR3 end, and the germline J gene is used to complete it. The chain couples TRBV5-1 to TRBJ2-3; 9 bases match TRBD2. The CDR3 has 14 residues. With 7 bases clipped from V and 1 base from J, the junction kept 4 bases outside the gene matches. Germline lookup yields CDR1 SGHRS and CDR2 YFSETQ. The CDR3 loop is CASHLAGGTDTQYF. CDR3 bases read: TGCGCCAGCCATTTAGCGGGAGGCACAGATACG.

This clone has at least ten counts. The read gets to within 3 residues of the CDR3 end, and the germline J gene fills in the rest. V gene TRBV7-9 combines with J gene TRBJ2-1; D possibly corresponds to TRBD1 (6 bases). CDR3 length: 13 residues. V lost 5 bases to trimming and J lost 8 bases, with 13 bases between them. The germline CDR1 and CDR2 sequences are SEHNR and FQNEAQ (reference sequence). The chain's CDR3 is CASSPRQVDEQFF. The covered CDR3 bases are TGTGCCAGCAGCCCGCGACAGGTTGATGAG.

This clone was detected ten times or more. The read gets to within 3 residues of the CDR3 end, and the germline J gene fills in the rest. This sequence joins TRBV7-3 and TRBJ2-2; 10 nucleotides agree with TRBD2. This CDR3 spans 16 amino acids. Germline V lookup: CDR1 SGHTA, CDR2 FQGTGA. Unmatched junction bases numbered 12, after V lost 7 bases and J lost 7 bases. CDR3 DNA, as far as it was read: TGTGCCAGCAATAAGGGGGTAGCGGGAGGCAGCGGGGAG. It yields the protein CASNKGVAGGSGE. The full CDR3 reads CASNKGVAGGSGELFF.

The sample holds many counts of this clone. The covered CDR3 bases are TGCGCCAGCAGCTTGGTTAAGTCTAGCGGGAGGGATACC. Its translation is CASSLVKSSGRDT. The CDR3 as a whole reads CASSLVKSSGRDTYTF. This chain links TRBV5-1 with TRBJ1-2; D is unclear. Read coverage stops 3 residues before the CDR3 terminus; the germline J gene supplies the remainder. Germline V CDR1 and CDR2: SGHRS, YFSETQ. This CDR3 has 16 amino acids.

Ten or more counts support this clone. The CDR3 extends 3 residues past the end of the read, so its final part is completed from the germline J gene. The rearrangement joins TRBV6-4 to TRBJ2-1; TRBD2 aligns across 8 bases. Germline V gene sequence: CDR1 MRHNA, CDR2 SNTAGT. V was clipped by 7 bases and J by 8 bases; unmatched bases: 10. The CDR3 consists of 14 residues. The CDR3 DNA, read in part, is TGTGCCAGCACCGCGACTAGCGAGAGTTATGAG. This encodes CASTATSESYE. The full-length CDR3 reads as CASTATSESYEQFF.

In its sample, this clone was seen many times. The sequenced fragment ends 3 residues before the CDR3 boundary, so the rest is inferred from the germline J gene. This rearrangement joins TRBV19 to TRBJ2-6; perhaps TRBD1 as D (5 bases). Germline values: CDR1 LNHDA, CDR2 SQIVND (reference sequence). V dropped 1 base and J dropped 0 bases, with 19 bases sitting between them. CDR3 size: 20 residues. The CDR3 is CASSIASLGERISGANVLTF. The covered CDR3 bases are TGTGCCAGTAGTATAGCAAGTCTAGGGGAACGGATCTCTGGGGCCAACGTC.

Turning to this clone: The read falls 3 residues short of the CDR3 end, and the missing part is taken from the germline J gene. This rearrangement joins TRBV10-2 to TRBJ2-3, with TRBD1 matching 7 bases. CDR1 WSHSY and CDR2 SAAADI come from the germline V gene. CDR3 size: 16 residues. The chain's CDR3 is CASSEVRGTGEETQYF. The CDR3 bases that were read are TGCGCCAGCAGTGAGGTTAGGGGTACAGGGGAAGAGACG.

This clone was counted many times. The CDR3 goes on 3 residues after the read ends, and that part is filled in from the germline J gene. The V gene is TRBV4-1, the J gene TRBJ1-4, with no clear D. This CDR3 is built from 11 residues. From germline, CDR1 is MGHRA and CDR2 YSYEKL. CDR3 DNA (partial): TGCGCCAGCAGCCAAGAACGGAAA. Protein product: CASSQERK. In full, the CDR3 is CASSQERKLFF.

This clone was seen repeatedly, ten times or more. The CDR3 end falls 3 residues outside the read, so it is completed with the germline J gene. The chain carries TRBV7-2 and TRBJ1-3; D gene ambiguous. The CDR3 has 12 amino acids. CDR1 is SGHTA, CDR2 FQGNSA, per germline. Between the trimmed V and J ends, which lost 1 base and 7 bases, there was a span of 5 bases. The CDR3 spells CASSLVPNTIYF. The covered CDR3 bases are TGTGCCAGCAGCTTAGTTCCGAACACC.

This clone was detected ten times or more. The CDR3 extends 3 residues past the end of the read, so its final part is completed from the germline J gene. This sequence joins TRBV5-1 and TRBJ2-1; 7 nucleotides agree with TRBD1. Trimming removed 5 bases from V and 7 bases from J; junction bases left unmatched: 3. Per the germline V gene, CDR1 is SGHRS and CDR2 is YFSETQ. The CDR3 is made up of 12 amino acids. CDR3 DNA, as far as it was read: TGCGCCAGCAGTCAACAGGGGAATGAG. Its protein is CASSQQGNE. The CDR3, in full, reads CASSQQGNEQFF. Supplemented by reference TRBV5-1 and TRBJ2-1, the full variable domain reads KAGVTQTPRYLIKTRGQQVTLSCSPISGHRSVSWYQQTPGQGLQFLFEYFSETQRNKGNFPGRFSGRQFSNSRSEMNVSTLELGDSALYLCASSQQGNEQFFGPGTRLTVL.

Many counts were recorded for this clone. The read ends 3 residues early relative to the CDR3; the germline J gene fills the gap. The genes are TRBV19 and TRBJ2-3, with 8 nucleotides matching TRBD2. The CDR3 extends over 15 amino acids. V dropped 6 bases and J dropped 0; count of bases not matched to a gene: 5. The germline V gene encodes CDR1 LNHDA and CDR2 SQIVND (reference sequence). The CDR3: CASSGRGTSTDTQYF. The part of the CDR3 DNA that was read is TGTGCCAGTAGCGGGAGGGGAACAAGCACAGATACG.

There are many counts of this clone. The missing CDR3 end, 3 residues past where the read stops, is filled in from the germline J gene. V is TRBV5-1 and J is TRBJ1-4; TRBD1 aligns across 7 bases. The junction had 1 base not matched to a gene; V was cut back by 1 base and J by 4 bases. CDR1 is SGHRS, CDR2 YFSETQ, per germline. The CDR3 loop spans 14 amino acids. The DNA read from the CDR3 is TGCGCCAGCAGCTTGACAGGGGTTAATGAAAAA. This codes for CASSLTGVNEK. The complete CDR3 sequence is CASSLTGVNEKLFF.

This clone was seen repeatedly, ten times or more. The CDR3 extends 3 residues past the end of the read, so its final part is completed from the germline J gene. The chain couples TRBV7-8 to TRBJ1-4, with a possible D match to TRBD1 (6 bases). V lost 8 bases and J lost 8, with 21 bases in between. The CDR3 loop spans 15 amino acids. Germline CDR1 is SGHVS and CDR2 is FQNEAQ. The CDR3 loop reads CASAPRGNRREKLFF. The CDR3 bases that were read are TGTGCCAGCGCACCGAGGGGGAACCGGCGAGAAAAA.

This clone turned up a few times. Sequencing ends 3 residues short of the CDR3 end; the germline J gene provides the rest. This chain connects TRBV20-1 to TRBJ1-1; TRBD1 agrees at 7 bases. This CDR3 region has 13 residues. CDR1 and CDR2 from the germline V gene are DFQATT and SNEGSKA (reference sequence). CDR3 residues: CSVRPPGGARAFF. The part of the CDR3 DNA that was read is TGCAGTGTAAGGCCGCCAGGGGGTGCGAGG.

There are a few counts of this clone. The observed sequence ends 3 residues before the CDR3 terminus, with the missing tail filled in from the germline J gene. The V call is TRBV7-9, the J call TRBJ2-2; 7 bases are a match to TRBD1. Germline V gene sequence: CDR1 SEHNR, CDR2 FQNEAQ (reference sequence). CDR3 length: 15 amino acids. Unmatched junction bases numbered 7, after V lost 5 bases and J lost 4 bases. Here the CDR3 reads CASSRRDSPTGELFF. Partial CDR3 DNA: TGTGCCAGCAGCCGAAGGGACAGTCCCACCGGGGAG.

This clone showed up many times. Read sequence stops 3 residues before the CDR3 end, and the germline J gene provides the missing end. J is TRBJ2-1 and V is TRBV28; TRBD2 is a possible D gene (6 bases). Per the germline V gene, CDR1 is MDHEN and CDR2 is SYDVKM. With 10 bases removed from V and 4 bases from J, the gap between germline ends came to 17 bases. This CDR3 is built from 14 residues. CDR3 DNA, as far as it was read: TGTGCCACCCTGAGGCGGGAAAATTACAATGAG. This sequence encodes CATLRRENYNE. The whole CDR3 protein is CATLRRENYNEQFF.

This clone was counted many times. The CDR3 end lies 3 residues beyond the end of the read and is filled in from the germline J gene. The rearrangement links TRBV20-1 to TRBJ2-1, with a tentative D call TRBD2 (5 bases). Germline V gene lookup returns CDR1 DFQATT and CDR2 SNEGSKA (reference sequence). Trimming cost V 0 bases and J 0 bases, with 9 bases left between them. CDR3 length equals 15 residues. The CDR3 region is CSARDTGSSYNEQFF. The CDR3 DNA, read in part, is TGCAGTGCTAGAGATACGGGGAGCTCCTACAATGAG.

This clone was detected only a few times. With the read ending 3 residues before the CDR3 end, the germline J gene is used to fill in that end. This sequence joins TRBV7-9 and TRBJ1-2; D not certain. CDR3 length: 13 amino acids. The germline V gene has CDR1 SEHNR and CDR2 FQNEAQ (reference sequence). V was pared by 5 bases and J by 6 bases, with 13 bases between. The part of the CDR3 DNA that was read is TGTGCCAGCAGCCCCCACGGGGTGAATGGC. Its protein is CASSPHGVNG. The entire CDR3 sequence reads CASSPHGVNGYTF.

This clone has a count of ten or more. The CDR3 end is not reached by the read, which stops 3 residues before it; the germline J gene fills it in. The gene calls are TRBV20-1 and TRBJ2-5, with 10 bases lining up with TRBD2. Germline V gene data show CDR1 as DFQATT and CDR2 as SNEGSKA (reference sequence). The CDR3 sequence is 14 residues long. V lost 8 bases and J lost 4; bases outside the gene matches: 10. The sequenced part of the CDR3 DNA is TGCAGTACAACTAGCGGGATCATGAGAGAGACC. Translation: CSTTSGIMRET. The entire CDR3 sequence reads CSTTSGIMRETQYF.